This TCR beta chain was sequenced during a study of control samples from healthy donors and cancer patients. This clone was counted once. Clones were sequenced by immunoSEQ multiplex PCR, and TCRdb holds only the in-frame ones, with some missing. Counted here are about 97,000 clones, approximately 90% occurring once; the ten biggest clones make up about 7.8%. The CDR3 runs 16 residues. V was pared by 5 bases and J by 1 base, with 7 bases of the junction left unmatched. Germline loops: CDR1 KGHSH, CDR2 LQKENI. V gene TRBV18 combines with J gene TRBJ1-5, with 8 bases identical to TRBD1. The receptor's source is a man younger than 40 in good health. The sample taken for sequencing was blood. The CDR3 sequence: CASSGQGSGSNQPQHF. Written as DNA, the CDR3 is TGTGCCAGCTCAGGACAGGGAAGCGGGAGCAATCAGCCCCAGCATTTT.